These T cell receptor beta chains were read from a single sample in a study of T cell responses to AZD1222 COVID-19 vaccine. The data were produced by immunoSEQ multiplex PCR, yet TCRdb's version contains in-frame clones alone and is incomplete. Of around 70,000 clones detected, 60% to 85% appear once; the ten largest clones hold 9.5% to 13%. Source: peripheral blood, taken on day 0 of AZD1222 vaccination. The receptor source for this set is an adult in good health. Each CDR3 is given without its conserved first and last residue. Fields, in order: clone size, J gene, V gene, CDR3 length, CDR3 protein. Size is stated for part of the rows, as once, few or many counts, or as a class when the clone is expanded.

- | TRBJ1-1 | TRBV5-1 | 12 | ASSLTGANTEAF
- | TRBJ1-5 | TRBV15 | 12 | ATSRDKGFQPQH
few | TRBJ2-7 | TRBV27 | 11 | ASSAGQGYEQY
- | TRBJ1-1 | TRBV12-3/TRBV12-4 | 11 | ASTRGGNTEAF
few | TRBJ1-1 | TRBV6-4 | 11 | ASSRELNTEAF
- | TRBJ2-5 | TRBV2 | 14 | ASMGPLAGGVETQY
- | TRBJ1-6 | TRBV11-2 | 12 | ASSQNSYNSPLH
few | TRBJ2-7 | TRBV15 | 14 | ATSGIEGLNSYEQY
once | TRBJ1-5 | TRBV28 | 14 | ASSFLGRVANQPQH
- | TRBJ2-2 | TRBV4-1 | 12 | ASSQDSYTGELF
- | TRBJ1-4 | TRBV7-9 | 10 | ASSLVNEKLF
few | TRBJ1-2 | TRBV19 | 14 | ASSIGSRTGYYGYT
- | TRBJ1-6 | TRBV2 | 15 | ASSEFRVVYDNSPLH
- | TRBJ1-4 | TRBV3-1/TRBV3-2 | 15 | ASSQDFTSATNEKLF
- | TRBJ2-1 | TRBV20-1 | 9 | SAGRGTEQF
few | TRBJ2-7 | TRBV5-1 | 13 | ASSPRGGGYSEQY
- | TRBJ2-7 | TRBV7-9 | 11 | ASSLTASYEQY
- | TRBJ1-4 | TRBV7-9 | 13 | ASSLSGGVIEKLF
- | TRBJ2-1 | TRBV24-1 | 15 | ATSDTAGTGRIYEQF
- | TRBJ2-7 | TRBV18 | 11 | ASSPYRTYEQY
- | TRBJ2-7 | TRBV6-6 | 15 | ASSRGQLWSSAYEQY
- | TRBJ1-6 | TRBV19 | 12 | ASSITGVHSPLH
- | TRBJ2-7 | TRBV6-5 | 12 | ASSSSGGRYEQY
- | TRBJ1-1 | TRBV11-3 | 11 | ASSYSERTEAF
- | TRBJ1-4 | TRBV12-3/TRBV12-4 | 11 | ASSRQGSEKLF
few | TRBJ2-7 | TRBV5-6 | 13 | ASSPPGQGAYEQY
- | TRBJ1-3 | TRBV3-1/TRBV3-2 | 15 | ASSQDTAQSSGNTIY